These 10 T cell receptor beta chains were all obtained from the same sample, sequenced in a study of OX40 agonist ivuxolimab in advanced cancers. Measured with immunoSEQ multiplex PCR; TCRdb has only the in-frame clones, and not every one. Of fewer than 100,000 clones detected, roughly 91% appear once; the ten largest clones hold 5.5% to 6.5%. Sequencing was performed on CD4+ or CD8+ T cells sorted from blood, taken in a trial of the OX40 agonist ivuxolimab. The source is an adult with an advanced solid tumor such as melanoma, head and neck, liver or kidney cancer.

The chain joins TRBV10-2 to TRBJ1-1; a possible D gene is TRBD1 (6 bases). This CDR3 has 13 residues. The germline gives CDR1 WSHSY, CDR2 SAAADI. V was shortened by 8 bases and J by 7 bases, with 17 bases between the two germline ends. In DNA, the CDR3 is TGCGCCAGCCTTGCGGGGGGCCTGGGTGAAGCTTTCTTT. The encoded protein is CASLAGGLGEAFF.

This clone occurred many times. CDR3 in DNA: TGTGCCAGCAGCTTAGCAGGCGGGGAGCTGTTTTTT. Translating gives CASSLAGGELFF. The chain is built from TRBV7-6 and TRBJ2-2; D uncertain. Trimming pared 0 bases from V and 7 bases from J, leaving 3 bases between. From germline, CDR1 is SGHVS and CDR2 FNYEAQ. The CDR3 runs 12 residues.

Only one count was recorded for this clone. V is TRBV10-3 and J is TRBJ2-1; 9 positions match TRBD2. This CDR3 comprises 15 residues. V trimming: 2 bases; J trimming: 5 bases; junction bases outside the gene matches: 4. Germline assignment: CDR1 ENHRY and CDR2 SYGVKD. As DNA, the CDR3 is TGTGCCATCAGTGAGGGGCTAGCGGGAAACAATGAGCAGTTCTTC. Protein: CAISEGLAGNNEQFF.

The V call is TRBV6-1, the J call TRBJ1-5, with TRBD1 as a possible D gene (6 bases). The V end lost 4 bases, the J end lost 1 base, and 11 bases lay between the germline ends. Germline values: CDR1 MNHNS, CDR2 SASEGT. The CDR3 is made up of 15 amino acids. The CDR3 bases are TGTGCCAGCAGTGTGTGGGGGGCGAGCAATCAGCCCCAGCATTTT. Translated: CASSVWGASNQPQHF.

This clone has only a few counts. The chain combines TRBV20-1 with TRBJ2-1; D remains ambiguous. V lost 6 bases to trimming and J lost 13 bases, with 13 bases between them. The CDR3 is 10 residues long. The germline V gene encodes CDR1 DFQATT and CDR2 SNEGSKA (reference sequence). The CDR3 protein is CSASTVTQFF. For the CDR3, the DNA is TGCAGTGCCTCGACTGTTACTCAGTTCTTC.

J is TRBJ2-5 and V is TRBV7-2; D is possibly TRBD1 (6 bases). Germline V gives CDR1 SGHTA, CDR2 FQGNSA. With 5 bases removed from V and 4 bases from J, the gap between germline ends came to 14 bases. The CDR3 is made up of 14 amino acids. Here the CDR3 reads CASSLARGRETQYF. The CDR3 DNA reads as TGTGCCAGCAGCCTTGCCAGGGGTAGAGAGACCCAGTACTTC.

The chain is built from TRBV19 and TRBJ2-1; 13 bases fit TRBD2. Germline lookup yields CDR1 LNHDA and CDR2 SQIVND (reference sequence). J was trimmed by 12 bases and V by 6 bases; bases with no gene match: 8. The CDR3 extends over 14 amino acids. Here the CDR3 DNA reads TGTGCCAGTAGCCCGACTAGCGGGAGGATAGGGCAGTTCTTC. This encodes CASSPTSGRIGQFF.

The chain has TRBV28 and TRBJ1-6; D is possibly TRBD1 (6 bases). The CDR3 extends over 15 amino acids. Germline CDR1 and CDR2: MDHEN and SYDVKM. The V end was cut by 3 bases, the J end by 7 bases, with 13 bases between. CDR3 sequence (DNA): TGTGCCAGCAGTTTTTCGGACAGAGACAATTCACCCCTCCACTTT. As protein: CASSFSDRDNSPLHF.

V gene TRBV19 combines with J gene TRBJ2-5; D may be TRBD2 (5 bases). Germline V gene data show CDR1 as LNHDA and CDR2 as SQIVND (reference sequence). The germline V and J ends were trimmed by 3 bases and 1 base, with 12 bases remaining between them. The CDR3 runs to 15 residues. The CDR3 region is CASSIARGSQETQYF. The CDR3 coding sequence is TGTGCCAGTAGTATCGCCCGGGGTAGCCAAGAGACCCAGTACTTC.

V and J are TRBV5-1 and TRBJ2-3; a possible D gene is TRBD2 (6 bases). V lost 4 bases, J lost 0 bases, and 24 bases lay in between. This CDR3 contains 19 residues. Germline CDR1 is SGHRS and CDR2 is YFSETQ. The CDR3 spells CASSLPLGSGRLSTDTQYF. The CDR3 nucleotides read TGCGCCAGCAGCCTTCCTCTCGGTAGCGGTCGCCTTAGCACAGATACGCAGTATTTT.